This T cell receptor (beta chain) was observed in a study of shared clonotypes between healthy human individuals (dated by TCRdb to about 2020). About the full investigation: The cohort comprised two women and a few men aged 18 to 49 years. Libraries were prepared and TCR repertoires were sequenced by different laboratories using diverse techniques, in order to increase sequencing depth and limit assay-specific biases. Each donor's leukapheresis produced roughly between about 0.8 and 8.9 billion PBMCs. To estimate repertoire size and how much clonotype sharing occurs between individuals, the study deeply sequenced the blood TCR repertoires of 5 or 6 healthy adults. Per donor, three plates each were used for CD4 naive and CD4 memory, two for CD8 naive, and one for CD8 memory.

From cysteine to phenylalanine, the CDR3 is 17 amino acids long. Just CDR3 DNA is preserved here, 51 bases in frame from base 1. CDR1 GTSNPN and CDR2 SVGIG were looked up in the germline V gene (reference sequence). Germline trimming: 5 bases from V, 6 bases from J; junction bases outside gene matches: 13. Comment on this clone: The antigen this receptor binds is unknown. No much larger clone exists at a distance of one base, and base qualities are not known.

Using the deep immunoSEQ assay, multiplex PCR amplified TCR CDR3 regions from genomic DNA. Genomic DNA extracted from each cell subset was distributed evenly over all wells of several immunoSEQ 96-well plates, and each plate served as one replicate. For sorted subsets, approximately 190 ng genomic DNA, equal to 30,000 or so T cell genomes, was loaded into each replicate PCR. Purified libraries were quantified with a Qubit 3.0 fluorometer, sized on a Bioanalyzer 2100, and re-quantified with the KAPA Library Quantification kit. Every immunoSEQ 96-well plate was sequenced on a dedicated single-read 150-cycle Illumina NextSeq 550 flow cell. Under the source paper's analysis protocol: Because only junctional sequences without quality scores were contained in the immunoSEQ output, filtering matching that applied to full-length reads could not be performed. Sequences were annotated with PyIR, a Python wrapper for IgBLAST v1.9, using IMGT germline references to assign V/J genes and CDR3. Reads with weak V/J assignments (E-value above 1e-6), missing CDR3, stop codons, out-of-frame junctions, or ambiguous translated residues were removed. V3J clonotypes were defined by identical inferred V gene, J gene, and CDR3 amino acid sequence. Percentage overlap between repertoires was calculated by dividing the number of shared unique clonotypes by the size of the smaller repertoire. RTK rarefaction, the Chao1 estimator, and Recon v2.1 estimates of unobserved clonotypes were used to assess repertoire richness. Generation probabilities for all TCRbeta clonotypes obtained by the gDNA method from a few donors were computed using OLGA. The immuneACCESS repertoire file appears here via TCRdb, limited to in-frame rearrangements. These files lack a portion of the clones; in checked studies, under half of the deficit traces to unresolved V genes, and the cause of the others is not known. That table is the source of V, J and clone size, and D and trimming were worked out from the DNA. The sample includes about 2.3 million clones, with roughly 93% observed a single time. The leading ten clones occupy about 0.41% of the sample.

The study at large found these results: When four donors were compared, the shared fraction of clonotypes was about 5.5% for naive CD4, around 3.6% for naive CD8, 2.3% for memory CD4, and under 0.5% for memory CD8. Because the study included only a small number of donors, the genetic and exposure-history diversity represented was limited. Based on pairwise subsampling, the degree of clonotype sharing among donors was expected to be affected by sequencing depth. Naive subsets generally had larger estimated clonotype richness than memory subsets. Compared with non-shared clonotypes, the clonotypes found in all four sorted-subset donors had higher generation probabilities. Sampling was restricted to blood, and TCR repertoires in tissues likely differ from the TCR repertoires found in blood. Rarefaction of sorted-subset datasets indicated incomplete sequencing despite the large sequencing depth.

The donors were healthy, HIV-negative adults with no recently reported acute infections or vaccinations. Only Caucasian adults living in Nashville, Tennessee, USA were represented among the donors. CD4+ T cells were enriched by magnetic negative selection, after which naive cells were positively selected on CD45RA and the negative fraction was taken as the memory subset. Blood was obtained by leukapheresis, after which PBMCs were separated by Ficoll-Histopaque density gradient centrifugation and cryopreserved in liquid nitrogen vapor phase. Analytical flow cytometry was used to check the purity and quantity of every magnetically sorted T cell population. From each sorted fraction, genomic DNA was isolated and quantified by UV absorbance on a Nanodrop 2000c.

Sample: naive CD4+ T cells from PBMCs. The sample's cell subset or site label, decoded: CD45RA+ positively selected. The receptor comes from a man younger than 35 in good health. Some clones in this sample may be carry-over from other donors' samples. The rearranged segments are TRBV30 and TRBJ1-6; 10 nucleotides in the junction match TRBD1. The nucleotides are TGTGCCTGGGGTGGGCAAACCGACAGGGGGCCTAATTCACCCCTCCACTTT. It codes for CAWGGQTDRGPNSPLHF. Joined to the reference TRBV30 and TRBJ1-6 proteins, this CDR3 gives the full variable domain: SQTIHQWPATLVQPVGSPLSLECTVEGTSNPNLYWYRQAAGRGLQLLFYSVGIGQISSEVPQNLSASRPQDRQFILSSKKLLLSDSGFYLCAWGGQTDRGPNSPLHFGNGTRLTVT.